The rows below give T cell receptor beta chains drawn from one sample of a study of blood T cell repertoires in COVID-19. Sequencing used immunoSEQ multiplex PCR; TCRdb keeps in-frame clones, though not all of them. The sample has some 70,000 clones, approximately 90% seen once. The sample was peripheral blood. Receptors originate from a woman at least 80 years old with active COVID-19. CDR3s include the opening cysteine and the closing phenylalanine or tryptophan. A D gene is named only where the DNA matches it firmly.

>14|-|TRBV9
CASSVAKPYYEQYF
>12|-|TRBV12-3/TRBV12-4
CASSLGENTIYF
>17|TRBD2|TRBV7-3
CASSLRRSPTGGETQYF
>14|-|TRBV19
CASSIRDGSGGYTF
>15|TRBD2|TRBV19
CASSIVAGGVNEQFF
>17|TRBD1|TRBV28
CASSLSPSGQGARGYTF
>15|TRBD1|TRBV15
CATSRGQDPNYGYTF
>15|TRBD2|TRBV6-5
CASRRTAGVGYEQYF
>14|TRBD1|TRBV2
CASTLGTGGSPLHF
>16|TRBD2|TRBV18
CASSPKKGLATYEQYF
>12|-|TRBV12-3/TRBV12-4
CASTPFPETQYF
>14|-|TRBV7-2
CASSLEPGASPLHF
>18|TRBD2|TRBV4-3
CASSQDGAGGLRTGELFF
>17|-|TRBV7-8
CASSLGIGTNSRNTIYF
>19|-|TRBV7-9
CASSSIGWGVSLTNEKLFF
>13|-|TRBV9
CASSVANEGEAFF
>14|TRBD1|TRBV6-5
CASSSIRTGDVAFF
>17|TRBD2|TRBV27
CASSLGLAEPSSYEQYF
>18|TRBD2|TRBV3-1/TRBV3-2
CASSPTTSGRPEFYEQYF
>17|TRBD2|TRBV15
CATSKQRRGLAGHEQYF
>16|TRBD2|TRBV3-1/TRBV3-2
CASSQEWGRADREQFF
>17|-|TRBV19
CASHRSGGLTTNEKLFF
>14|-|TRBV9
CASTVDHTSREQYF
>14|TRBD1|TRBV18
CASSPTGGLYGYTF
>14|TRBD1|TRBV30
CAWSHGQGGQPQHF
>12|-|TRBV7-9
CASNLQGYEQYF
>16|-|TRBV2
CASSPSRRPNTGELFF